This passage covers 31 T cell receptor beta chains from one sample sequenced in a study of T cells in Graves' hyperthyroidism and ophthalmopathy. Researchers took RNA transcripts and amplified the TCR beta CDR3 regions from them. HTBI primers were the set used in a first-round RT-PCR of the TCR CDR3. TCRdb reprocessed the multiplex PCR reads via MiXCR and lists one record per CDR3 protein. This table has some 800,000 distinct CDR3 sequences, over 35% appearing once. What was sequenced was blood. All receptors come from a man in his late teens or twenties with Graves' hyperthyroidism.

This clonotype was seen more than once but under ten times. One junction end does not reproduce the germline sequence, and a read error may be involved. V and J are TRBV2 and TRBJ2-5; D might be TRBD1 or TRBD2, each matching 5 bases. Germline V gives CDR1 SNHLY, CDR2 FYNNEI. The CDR3 has 14 amino acids. DNA for the CDR3: TGCGCCAGCAGCCTTGGGACCGTCATAGAGACCCAGTACTTC. Residues: CASSLGTVIETQYF.

The chain combines TRBV20-1 with TRBJ2-5; 7 bases fit TRBD1. Germline V CDR1 and CDR2: DFQATT, SNEGSKA (reference sequence). The CDR3 has 12 residues. Here the CDR3 DNA reads TGCAGCGCACAGGGGCTCCAAGAGACCCAGTACTTC. This gives the protein CSAQGLQETQYF.

This clonotype has just one count. The chain uses TRBV4-1 and TRBJ2-3, with unresolved D. With 1 base removed from V and 3 bases from J, the gap between germline ends came to 5 bases. The CDR3 has 13 residues. Germline CDR1 reads MGHRA; CDR2 reads YSYEKL. CDR3 bases: TGCGCCAGCAGCCAAGTTCCAACAGATACGCAGTATTTT. Translating gives CASSQVPTDTQYF.

This clonotype was recorded a few times. CDR3 sequence (DNA): TGTGCCAGCAGTACTACAGGGGGAAGGAACACTGAAGCTTTCTTT. Translating it yields CASSTTGGRNTEAFF. The chain recombines TRBV25-1 with TRBJ1-1; 8 nucleotides match TRBD1. This CDR3 has 15 residues. Germline V gene data show CDR1 as MGHDK and CDR2 as SYGVNS. V lost 5 bases, J lost 1 base, and 6 bases stayed unmatched.

V is TRBV3-1 and J is TRBJ1-1, with D hard to call. Deletions cut 0 bases from V and 1 base from J, with 6 bases between. Per germline, CDR1 LGHDT and CDR2 YNNKEL (reference sequence). There are 14 residues in the CDR3. The CDR3 coding sequence is TGTGCCAGCAGCCAAGAGGTCCCGAACACTGAAGCTTTCTTT. Protein product: CASSQEVPNTEAFF.

The CDR3 bases are TGTGCCAGCAGCTACCGACAGGGAGAGAACGAGCAGTACTTC. Amino acids: CASSYRQGENEQYF. V and J are TRBV7-2 and TRBJ2-7; 7 bases align to TRBD1. V dropped 4 bases and J dropped 5; count of bases not matched to a gene: 8. The CDR3 is 14 amino acids. Germline loops: CDR1 SGHTA, CDR2 FQGNSA.

The rearrangement uses TRBV11-1 and TRBJ2-5, with TRBD1 matching 9 bases. Germline loops: CDR1 SGHAT, CDR2 FQDESV (reference sequence). The CDR3 extends over 18 amino acids. Trimming took 3 bases from V and 5 from J; bases not matched to a gene: 16. The CDR3 loop reads CASSFRPVGTGRGETQYF. CDR3 sequence (DNA): TGTGCCAGCAGCTTTCGACCAGTGGGGACAGGGCGAGGTGAGACCCAGTACTTC.

This clonotype came up a few times. The V gene is TRBV6-5, the J gene TRBJ1-1; 8 bases are shared with TRBD1. The CDR3 length is 14 residues. The V gene's germline CDR1 is MNHEY and CDR2 SVGAGI. Trimming cost V 5 bases and J 3 bases; bases outside gene matches: 5. The CDR3 nucleotides read TGTGCCAGCAGTATCACAGGGGGGGACACTGAAGCTTTCTTT. It is translated as CASSITGGDTEAFF.

The chain employs TRBV19 and TRBJ1-5, with D maybe TRBD1 (5 bases). The CDR3 runs 17 residues. Germline V gene sequence: CDR1 LNHDA, CDR2 SQIVND (reference sequence). Trimming stripped 3 bases from V and 6 bases from J, with 21 bases between. CDR3 protein: CASSIPGTPSASQPQHF. The CDR3 nucleotides read TGTGCCAGTAGTATCCCCGGGACCCCGTCGGCGAGTCAGCCCCAGCATTTT.

Only a few counts were recorded for this clonotype. The chain joins TRBV5-1 to TRBJ1-1; 7 nucleotides match TRBD1. Trimming at V came to 4 bases and at J to 10 bases, leaving 10 bases not matched to a gene. This CDR3 has 13 amino acids. Germline lookup yields CDR1 SGHRS and CDR2 YFSETQ. The CDR3: CASSPGQLLRAFF. In nucleotides, the CDR3 is TGCGCCAGCAGCCCGGGACAGCTATTGAGAGCTTTCTTT.

The V and J genes are TRBV20-1 and TRBJ2-7; no clear D gene. Germline CDR1 reads DFQATT; CDR2 reads SNEGSKA (reference sequence). The CDR3 is 13 residues long. Trimming cost V 3 bases and J 2 bases, with 11 bases left between them. CDR3 loop: CSASVVSPYEQYF. CDR3 sequence (DNA): TGCAGTGCTAGCGTGGTCAGCCCCTACGAGCAGTACTTC.

This clonotype was seen repeatedly, ten times or more. This chain connects TRBV5-1 to TRBJ2-7; D is tentatively TRBD1 or TRBD2 (5 bases each). Deletions cut 0 bases from V and 3 bases from J, with 22 bases between. The germline CDR1 and CDR2 sequences are SGHRS and YFSETQ. There are 18 residues in the CDR3. The CDR3 sequence is CASSLAGTDTGLLYEQYF. The CDR3 DNA is TGCGCCAGCAGCTTGGCGGGGACGGATACCGGCCTCCTCTACGAGCAGTACTTC.

The chain employs TRBV9 and TRBJ2-2; TRBD2 might be the D (7 bases). The CDR3 is made up of 18 amino acids. The ends were cut back, 0 bases at V and 4 bases at J, with 19 bases in the middle. Germline V lookup: CDR1 SGDLS, CDR2 YYNGEE. The CDR3 DNA follows: TGTGCCAGCAGCGTAGAGGGAGGGACACCTACCCTCACCGGGGAGCTGTTTTTT. This encodes CASSVEGGTPTLTGELFF.

There are many counts of this clonotype. CDR3 in amino acids: CASSLALRGDQPQHF. CDR3 in DNA: TGTGCCAGCAGCTTAGCGCTCAGGGGGGATCAGCCCCAGCATTTT. This chain connects TRBV7-8 to TRBJ1-5; 7 bases are a match to TRBD1. The junction had 4 bases not matched to a gene; V was cut back by 0 bases and J by 5 bases. Looked up from germline, CDR1 is SGHVS and CDR2 is FQNEAQ. This CDR3 comprises 15 residues.

V is TRBV25-1 and J is TRBJ1-2, with D hard to call. This CDR3 is built from 15 residues. V was pared by 8 bases and J by 3 bases, with 19 bases between. Germline V gives CDR1 MGHDK, CDR2 SYGVNS. CDR3 coding DNA: TGTGCCAGCCGCCTTGGTCCGGACGGGGACTATGGCTACACCTTC. It codes for CASRLGPDGDYGYTF.

The chain carries TRBV11-1 and TRBJ2-7; D ambiguous. Judging by the DNA end, TRBJ2-1 fits better; the J call may be wrong. The CDR3 loop spans 13 amino acids. Looked up from germline, CDR1 is SGHAT and CDR2 is FQDESV (reference sequence). CDR3 in DNA: TGTGCCAGCAGCTTATCTCCCAACAATGAGCAGTTCTTC. It specifies CASSLSPNNEQFF.

The chain recombines TRBV12-3 or TRBV12-4 with TRBJ2-5; 11 bases map to TRBD1. V shed 6 bases, J shed 3 bases, and the junction held 3 bases outside the gene matches. The CDR3 is 14 residues long. DNA of the CDR3: TGTGCCAGCAGGCGGACAGGGGGCAAAGAGACCCAGTACTTC. It yields the protein CASRRTGGKETQYF.

The chain recombines TRBV7-2 with TRBJ2-3; D might be TRBD2 (6 bases). CDR1 and CDR2 (germline): SGHTA, FQGNSA. V was cut by 3 bases and J by 2 bases, with 18 bases left in between. The CDR3 totals 17 residues. CDR3 DNA: TGTGCCAGCAGCTTGACCAACTCCGGGAGAACCACAGATACGCAGTATTTT. As protein: CASSLTNSGRTTDTQYF. Supplemented by reference TRBV7-2 and TRBJ2-3, the full variable domain reads GAGVSQSPSNKVTEKGKDVELRCDPISGHTALYWYRQSLGQGLEFLIYFQGNSAPDKSGLPSDRFSAERTGGSVSTLTIQRTQQEDSAVYLCASSLTNSGRTTDTQYFGPGTRLTVL.

The chain is built from TRBV24-1 and TRBJ1-2; weak D call: TRBD1 (5 bases). Germline V gene data show CDR1 as KGHDR and CDR2 as SFDVKD. CDR3 size: 13 residues. V gave up 4 bases and J gave up 6 bases, with 11 bases separating them. CDR3 residues: CATSESGYDGYTF. CDR3 nucleotide sequence: TGTGCCACCAGTGAGTCAGGGTACGATGGCTACACCTTC.

The chain has TRBV6-5 and TRBJ1-2; possible D gene TRBD1, 6 bases. Per the germline V gene, CDR1 is MNHEY and CDR2 is SVGAGI. Trimming shortened V by 2 bases and J by 7 bases, and 14 bases separated the two germline ends. The CDR3 has 14 residues. The CDR3 reads CASSYRTGTSGYTF. CDR3 in DNA: TGTGCCAGCAGTTACCGAACAGGGACCTCTGGCTACACCTTC.

This clonotype was recorded many times. DNA of the CDR3: TGTGCCAGCAGCCTATCTGGGACAGGCGAAAAACTGTTTTTT. As protein: CASSLSGTGEKLFF. The rearrangement links TRBV7-9 to TRBJ1-4; 8 bases match TRBD1. Trimming took 5 bases from V and 8 from J; bases not matched to a gene: 7. The CDR3 is 14 amino acids. CDR1 and CDR2 from the germline V gene are SEHNR and FQNEAQ (reference sequence).

The gene calls are TRBV20-1 and TRBJ2-5; 9 positions match TRBD2. The ends lost 2 bases at V and 5 bases at J; junction bases unmatched: 6. The CDR3 spans 14 residues. Germline CDR1 is DFQATT and CDR2 is SNEGSKA (reference sequence). In DNA, the CDR3 is TGCAGTGCTAGAAATAGCGGGGGCCGGGAGACCCAGTACTTC. Its translation: CSARNSGGRETQYF.

The chain joins TRBV29-1 to TRBJ1-2, with a tentative D call TRBD1 (5 bases). V gave up 3 bases and J gave up 12 bases, with 11 bases separating them. Germline CDR1 reads SQVTM; CDR2 reads ANQGSEA. CDR3 length: 10 amino acids. CDR3 residues: CSVDGGGNTF. The CDR3 nucleotides read TGCAGCGTTGATGGCGGGGGAAACACCTTC.

The rearrangement links TRBV6-5 to TRBJ2-7; D may be TRBD1 (6 bases). The CDR3 contains 12 residues. Germline assignment: CDR1 MNHEY and CDR2 SVGAGI. Trimming shortened V by 7 bases and J by 2 bases, and 9 bases separated the two germline ends. The CDR3 DNA sequence: TGTGCCAGCAAGAGGACAGCCTACGAGCAGTACTTC. Translated: CASKRTAYEQYF.

As concerns this clonotype: One end of the junction varies from germline; a read error may be responsible. The gene calls are TRBV25-1 and TRBJ1-1, with 8 bases identical to TRBD1. Germline V gene sequence: CDR1 MGHDK, CDR2 SYGVNS. There are 12 residues in the CDR3. The CDR3 loop is CARTGQGSEAFF. Written as DNA, the CDR3 is TGTGCCAGAACTGGACAGGGCTCTGAAGCTTTCTTC.

The table lists this clonotype with many counts. V and J are TRBV20-1 and TRBJ2-5; 13 positions match TRBD2. V shed 3 bases and J 5 bases; nucleotides not matched to a gene: 3. The CDR3 has 14 residues. Germline CDR1 is DFQATT and CDR2 is SNEGSKA (reference sequence). The CDR3 reads CSASLGLAGETQYF. In DNA form, the CDR3 reads TGCAGTGCTAGTCTGGGACTAGCGGGGGAGACCCAGTACTTC.

In this sample, this clonotype turned up a few times. The chain combines TRBV7-9 with TRBJ2-5, with unresolved D. The CDR3 covers 14 residues. Germline loops: CDR1 SEHNR, CDR2 FQNEAQ (reference sequence). V dropped 5 bases and J dropped 5 bases, with 15 bases sitting between them. This chain's CDR3 is CASSTTSGWETQYF. The CDR3 DNA sequence: TGTGCCAGCAGCACCACTTCGGGTTGGGAGACCCAGTACTTC.

V and J are TRBV12-3 or TRBV12-4 and TRBJ1-1, with D unresolved. The CDR3 spans 15 residues. The V end was cut by 2 bases, the J end by 5 bases, with 15 bases between. The CDR3 is CASSLIHALGTEAFF. The CDR3 coding sequence is TGTGCCAGCAGTTTAATACATGCCTTAGGAACTGAAGCTTTCTTT.

The chain combines TRBV12-5 with TRBJ1-2; no firm D call. V was shortened by 6 bases and J by 6 bases, with 17 bases between the two germline ends. The CDR3 runs to 14 residues. CDR1 LGHNT and CDR2 FRNRAP come from the germline V gene. CDR3 bases: TGTGCTAGTGGCTCCTCCCGGGTCCCCAATGGCTACACCTTC. It codes for CASGSSRVPNGYTF.

The J gene is TRBJ2-5, the V gene TRBV11-1; 7 bases are a match to TRBD1. From germline, CDR1 is SGHAT and CDR2 FQDESV (reference sequence). The CDR3 consists of 16 residues. Trimming cost V 5 bases and J 3 bases; bases outside gene matches: 12. CDR3 DNA sequence: TGTGCCAGCAGCATCGGGACAGCTTTACTCGAAGAGACCCAGTACTTC. This encodes CASSIGTALLEETQYF.

Many counts were recorded for this clonotype. V usage is TRBV29-1 and J usage is TRBJ1-3; D is unclear. The CDR3 is 15 residues long. Germline-derived CDR1 and CDR2 are SQVTM and ANQGSEA. Deletions cut 4 bases from V and 0 bases from J, with 13 bases between. CDR3 bases: TGCAGCGTTGCAGTGGACGGCCTCTCTGGAAACACCATATATTTT. Residues: CSVAVDGLSGNTIYF.